This T cell receptor beta chain was recorded in a study of blood T cell repertoires in COVID-19. Study-wide context: The United States, Italy and Spain supplied acute and convalescent COVID-19 samples. PBMCs, B-cell-depleted T cells, or T cells were the source of the cDNA or gDNA that made up the material.

A single count supports this clone. Only in-frame clones appear in the TCRdb table, and some are missing; sequencing was by immunoSEQ multiplex PCR. Seen here are about 400,000 clones, 88% observed once, and the top ten hold roughly 1.9%. There are 16 residues in the CDR3. Germline V gene lookup returns CDR1 SGHDT and CDR2 YYEEEE. V lost 3 bases, J lost 0 bases, and 6 bases stayed unmatched. Participant-reported clinical history was the basis for cohort assignment. The chain employs TRBV5-6 and TRBJ1-1, with 9 bases matching TRBD1. The TCR originated in a woman aged 40 to 50 with acute COVID-19. The sample consisted of PBMCs or T cells enriched from blood (not recorded which). In DNA form, the CDR3 reads TGTGCCAGCAGCTCCGGGGACAGGGTCATGAACACTGAAGCTTTCTTT. As protein: CASSSGDRVMNTEAFF.